Presented here are 10 T cell receptor beta chains from one specimen sequenced in a study of T cells in Graves' hyperthyroidism and ophthalmopathy. Researchers took RNA transcripts and amplified the TCR beta CDR3 regions from them. Researchers ran a first-round RT-PCR on the TCR CDR3 using the HTBI primer set. TCRdb independently ran MiXCR on the multiplex PCR reads; one entry per CDR3 protein. The data contain 300,000 to 500,000 distinct CDR3 sequences, over 13% of them seen just once; the ten biggest clones take up 25% to 30%. Source material: blood. The origin of the receptors is a man in his fifties or sixties with Graves' ophthalmopathy.

This clonotype has a handful of counts. The chain links TRBV24-1 to TRBJ2-7; TRBD2 aligns across 13 bases. CDR1 and CDR2 (germline): KGHDR, SFDVKD. The V segment lost 4 bases and the J segment 5 bases; nucleotides outside the gene matches: 4. The CDR3 length is 15 residues. CDR3 nucleotide sequence: TGTGCCACCAGTGAGACTAGCGGGAGGCCACACGAGCAGTACTTC. Translating it yields CATSETSGRPHEQYF.

This clonotype was picked up many times. The chain couples TRBV11-2 to TRBJ2-1; D ambiguous. The CDR3 length is 13 residues. Germline V lookup: CDR1 SGHAT, CDR2 FQNNGV. Trimming pared 1 base from V and 6 bases from J, leaving 7 bases between. DNA for the CDR3: TGTGCCAGCAGCTTAGGGGGTGTCAATGAGCAGTTCTTC. Its protein is CASSLGGVNEQFF.

This chain uses TRBV25-1 with TRBJ2-2, with 7 bases lining up with TRBD2. The V gene end was trimmed by 7 bases and the J gene end by 2 bases; junction bases not matched to a gene: 7. The CDR3 has 15 residues. Looked up from germline, CDR1 is MGHDK and CDR2 is SYGVNS. The CDR3 DNA is TGTGCCAGCAAGATGAGCGGGGCAAACACCGGGGAGCTGTTTTTT. This gives the protein CASKMSGANTGELFF.

The chain employs TRBV2 and TRBJ1-2; D is perhaps TRBD1 (6 bases). The ends were cut back, 8 bases at V and 7 bases at J, with 23 bases in the middle. The length of the CDR3 is 15 residues. CDR1 and CDR2 from the germline V gene are SNHLY and FYNNEI. CDR3 sequence: CASSIGGRGSGGYTF. The CDR3 region has the DNA TGTGCCAGCTCGATCGGGGGGCGCGGGTCCGGTGGCTACACCTTC.

This clonotype was seen a few times. The genes are TRBV3-1 and TRBJ2-2; tentatively, D is TRBD2 (6 bases). CDR1 and CDR2 from the germline V gene are LGHDT and YNNKEL (reference sequence). V gave up 0 bases and J gave up 0 bases, with 11 bases separating them. The CDR3 extends over 17 amino acids. The CDR3 loop reads CASSQEVGGTNTGELFF. CDR3 coding DNA: TGTGCCAGCAGCCAAGAGGTGGGGGGAACGAACACCGGGGAGCTGTTTTTT. The full variable domain, its missing parts supplied by reference TRBV3-1 and TRBJ2-2, is DTAVSQTPKYLVTQMGNDKSIKCEQNLGHDTMYWYKQDSKKFLKIMFSYNNKELIINETVPNRFSPKSPDKAHLNLHINSLELGDSAVYFCASSQEVGGTNTGELFFGEGSRLTVL.

A word on this clonotype: A much larger clone is a single base away; this may be a read error. This rearrangement joins TRBV6-1 to TRBJ2-5, with unresolved D. The CDR3 is 12 amino acids. The germline CDR1 and CDR2 sequences are MNHNS and SASEGT. CDR3 DNA sequence: TGTGCCAGCAGGGCGGTTTCGGAGACCCGGTACTTC. Translated: CASRAVSETRYF.

This clonotype was counted ten times or more. The CDR3 DNA reads TGCGCCAGCAGCTCGCCCTTAGATACGCAGTATTTT. Translation: CASSSPLDTQYF. The chain uses TRBV5-1 and TRBJ2-3, with unresolved D. The CDR3 contains 12 residues. The germline V gene encodes CDR1 SGHRS and CDR2 YFSETQ. The V gene lost 3 bases and the J gene lost 5 bases, with 7 bases spanning the gap.

Comment on this clonotype: A much more abundant neighbour one base away suggests this may be a read error. The chain uses TRBV3-1 and TRBJ2-7; D is unclear. Per the germline V gene, CDR1 is LGHDT and CDR2 is YNNKEL (reference sequence). Trimming removed 2 bases from V and 3 bases from J, with 2 bases in between. CDR3 length: 11 residues. The CDR3 nucleotides read TGTGCCAGCAGCCAATTCTACGAGCAGTACTTC. Translating it yields CASSQFYEQYF.

The table lists this clonotype with a few counts. The gene calls are TRBV6-1 and TRBJ2-3; 7 bases match TRBD2. This CDR3 has 12 amino acids. Germline V CDR1 and CDR2: MNHNS, SASEGT. As DNA, the CDR3 is TGTGGGACGGGGGGAGTCACAGATACGCAGTATTTT. This gives the protein CGTGGVTDTQYF.

The sample holds many counts of this clonotype. The chain links TRBV11-2 to TRBJ2-7, with D perhaps matching TRBD1 (6 bases). Germline CDR1 SGHAT, CDR2 FQNNGV. The CDR3 is made up of 14 amino acids. Trimming took 5 bases from V and 3 from J, leaving 14 bases between them. The CDR3 region is CASSKRRQDYEQYF. CDR3 sequence (DNA): TGTGCCAGCAGCAAGAGACGACAGGACTACGAGCAGTACTTC.